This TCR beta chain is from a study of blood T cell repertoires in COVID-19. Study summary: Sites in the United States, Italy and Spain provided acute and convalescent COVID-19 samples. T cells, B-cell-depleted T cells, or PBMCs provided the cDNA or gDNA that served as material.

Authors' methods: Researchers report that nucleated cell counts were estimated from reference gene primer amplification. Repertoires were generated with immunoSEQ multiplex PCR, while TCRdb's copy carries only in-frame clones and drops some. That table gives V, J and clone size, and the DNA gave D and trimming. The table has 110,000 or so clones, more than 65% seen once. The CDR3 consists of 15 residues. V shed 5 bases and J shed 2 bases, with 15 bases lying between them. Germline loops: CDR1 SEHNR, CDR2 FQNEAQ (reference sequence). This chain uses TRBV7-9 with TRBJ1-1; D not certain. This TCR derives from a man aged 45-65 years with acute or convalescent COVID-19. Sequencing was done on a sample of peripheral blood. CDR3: CASSRSGRLNTEAFF. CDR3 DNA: TGTGCCAGCAGCCGTAGCGGCAGATTAAACACTGAAGCTTTCTTT.